This record concerns one T cell receptor (beta chain) sequence. This clonotype turned up a few times. The antigen it binds to is not known. The sample holds no much larger clone one base away, and base qualities are not on file. The data are from a study of blood T cells in healthy people across ages (dated by TCRdb to the mid-2010s). Study-level background: In model experiments, template switching captured roughly one uniquely barcoded TCR beta cDNA molecule for every two T cells. Age-related changes in TCR beta repertoire diversity were measured in the study by deep sequencing normalized with unique cDNA molecular identifiers. The donors were split into four age groups: young (average about 15 years), middle-aged (39), aged (over 55) and long-lived (approximately 89). Donors of different ages were randomly distributed across sequencing lanes to avoid experimental bias. Using the same blood draw, the study looked at two additional independent replicas of 1 million unique cDNA reads for two donors, one aged 18 to 30 and the other aged 80 or older.

The CDR3 has 16 amino acids, counting the end cysteine and phenylalanine. Kept here is only the CDR3 DNA, which spans 48 bases and is read in frame from base 1. Taken from the germline V gene, the CDR1 and CDR2 loops are KGHDR and SFDVKD. V was cut back by 3 bases and J by 3 bases, leaving a gap of 16 bases between them. Libraries were constructed by 5' RACE. The run used an Illumina HiSeq 2500. A second PCR of about 7 to 12 cycles was performed with a sample-barcoded 5' primer and a J-beta primer mix. A template-switch 5' adaptor carrying 12 random nucleotides introduced a unique molecular identifier onto each TCR beta cDNA molecule. At least 2.5 million CDR3-containing paired-end reads were obtained from each sample. All of the RNA was converted into first-strand cDNA using the Mint cDNA synthesis kit, with a TRBC-specific oligonucleotide serving as the primer. All cDNA was treated with uracil-DNA glycosylase and then went through a first 18-cycle PCR with the universal primers M1SS and BC2_uni_R. Processing in the source paper ran as follows. For normalization, 1 million high-quality reads, each with a distinct molecular identifier, were randomly selected from each sample. Instead of being binned into consensus sequences, reads that shared molecular identifiers were thrown out. MiTCR, with a Q25 quality threshold and the strictest error-elimination algorithm, was used for CDR3 identification, clonotype clustering and error correction. Lower-bound total TCR beta diversity was estimated with a nonparametric unseen species model using Euler transformation. Starting from the raw public reads, TCRdb applied fastp trimming at Q25, assembled clones with MiXCR and retained in-frame beta chains. Every distinct CDR3 protein forms one entry, paired with its most common genes and DNA. The V and J calls and clone size come from TCRdb's table, not from the authors' own analysis. In all, the sample holds approximately 800,000 distinct CDR3 sequences, and roughly three fifths of those were seen once. Under 30% of the sample is in the top ten clones.

What the research found in general, with its limitations: The long-lived group showed more naive CD4+ T cells, fewer expanded clones and increased TCR diversity than the aged group, suggesting age selection. As age increased, observed TCR beta diversity per million T cells dropped in a roughly linear way, and a significant reduction was already evident by age 40. Since profiling was done on bulk unsorted PBMCs, naive and antigen-experienced compartments could not be conclusively compared. Observed TCR beta diversity correlated strongly with the percentage of naive T cells measured by flow cytometry. Estimates of total diversity based on one million sequenced T cells were regarded as lower bounds and as underestimates. Because the CMV infection status of the donors was unknown, age-related changes in expanded clonotypes may potentially have been confounded.

Systemically healthy Caucasian individuals from Russia, around 39 in total and aged about 6 to 95 years, were included as donors. Each donor gave roughly 11 milliliters of peripheral blood, drawn into EDTA-treated Vacutainer tubes. PBMCs were isolated by Ficoll-Paque density-gradient centrifugation, with at least 6.5 million obtained per sample. Trizol reagent was used to extract total RNA from PBMCs, with at least 5.5 micrograms per sample. For every donor, an aliquot of PBMCs went through flow cytometry to measure the percentages of naive CD45RAhigh/CD27high T cells. Sequencing was done on a sample of blood. In this chain, TRBV24-1 is recombined with TRBJ2-5; D gene: possibly TRBD2, on 7 matching bases. The clonotype was recovered from a man aged 40-50 years in good health. CDR3 loop: CATSDPQGGGKETQYF. The DNA is as follows: TGTGCCACCAGTGATCCACAGGGCGGGGGAAAAGAGACCCAGTACTTC.